The 13 T cell receptor beta chains below were found in one sample sequenced in a study of neurological immune-mediated disorders. The time point: technical triplicate 1. TCRdb called the 5' RACE reads again in MiXCR, with one record for every CDR3 protein. In the table there are tens of thousands of distinct CDR3 sequences, approximately 13% of which are singletons. The sequencing sample was made of CD4+ T cells from blood. The receptors stem from a female donor with HTLV-1-associated myelopathy (HAM/TSP).

Many counts were recorded for this clonotype. One end of the junction varies from germline; a read error may be responsible. The chain links TRBV12-3 or TRBV12-4 to TRBJ2-4, with 14 bases that match TRBD2. This CDR3 is built from 14 residues. The CDR3 DNA reads as TGTGCCAGCAGCACGGGACTAGCGGGAGCCGAAGCTGCCTTC. Its translation: CASSTGLAGAEAAF.

The table lists this clonotype with many counts. V is TRBV7-3 and J is TRBJ2-1; 8 bases fit TRBD2. J gave up 6 bases and V 0 bases, and 4 bases lay outside the gene matches. The CDR3 length is 15 residues. Looked up from germline, CDR1 is SGHTA and CDR2 is FQGTGA. CDR3 bases: TGTGCCAGCAGCTTAACTAGCGGGGATGTCAATGAGCAGTTCTTC. This codes for CASSLTSGDVNEQFF.

In this sample, this clonotype turned up once. As DNA, the CDR3 is TGTGCCAGCAGTGAAGGGGTATTCCGGGCCCAGTACTTC. Its translation is CASSEGVFRAQYF. V gene TRBV6-1 combines with J gene TRBJ2-5; no clear D. In germline, CDR1 is MNHNS, CDR2 SASEGT. This CDR3 region has 13 residues. Trimming left V 1 base short and J 9 bases short, with 12 bases between.

At least ten counts were recorded for this clonotype. The CDR3 is CASSLWYGGQGRSYEQYF. CDR3 coding DNA: TGCGCCAGCAGCTTGTGGTACGGGGGGCAGGGGCGATCTTACGAGCAGTACTTC. The chain carries TRBV5-1 and TRBJ2-7; possible D gene TRBD2, 7 bases. Germline lookup yields CDR1 SGHRS and CDR2 YFSETQ. The CDR3 sequence is 18 residues long. Trimming stripped 1 base from V and 4 bases from J, with 24 bases between.

This clonotype was detected many times. The chain employs TRBV20-1 and TRBJ2-1; the D gene is possibly TRBD2 (5 bases). The V gene's germline CDR1 is DFQATT and CDR2 SNEGSKA (reference sequence). V dropped 0 bases and J dropped 10 bases, with 19 bases sitting between them. The CDR3 consists of 15 residues. Here the CDR3 reads CSARDGRNGEGEQFF. CDR3 DNA sequence: TGCAGTGCTAGAGATGGGAGAAACGGTGAAGGGGAGCAGTTCTTC.

CDR3 DNA: TGTGCCAGCAGCACTTCGACAGTCGGGAACACTGAAGCTTTCTTT. Translating gives CASSTSTVGNTEAFF. This chain connects TRBV4-2 to TRBJ1-1; the D gene is possibly TRBD1 (5 bases). Looked up from germline, CDR1 is LGHNA and CDR2 is YNFKEQ. V lost 5 bases and J lost 1, with 14 bases in between. This CDR3 has 15 residues.

Ten or more counts support this clonotype. The genes are TRBV27 and TRBJ2-2; 7 nucleotides line up with TRBD1. The junction had 3 bases not matched to a gene; V was cut back by 3 bases and J by 5 bases. CDR3 length: 14 residues. Germline V gives CDR1 MNHEY, CDR2 SMNVEV (reference sequence). The CDR3 nucleotides read TGTGCCAGCAGTTTCGACAGGGAAACCGGGGAGCTGTTTTTT. Residues: CASSFDRETGELFF.

This clonotype has ten or more counts. This chain connects TRBV5-5 to TRBJ2-7; D is uncertain. The ends were cut back, 4 bases at V and 3 bases at J, with 8 bases in the middle. CDR1 SGHKS and CDR2 YYEKEE come from the germline V gene (reference sequence). This CDR3 is built from 12 residues. CDR3 in DNA: TGTGCCAGCAGCCAGCAGAGCTACGAGCAGTACTTC. Its protein product is CASSQQSYEQYF.

The sample holds many counts of this clonotype. J is TRBJ2-3 and V is TRBV20-1, with D unresolved. This CDR3 comprises 14 residues. The germline V gene has CDR1 DFQATT and CDR2 SNEGSKA (reference sequence). Trimming took off 0 bases at V and 1 base at J, with 8 bases between the two ends. For the CDR3, the DNA is TGCAGTGCTAGAGATGGCAGACGCACAGATACGCAGTATTTT. Protein sequence: CSARDGRRTDTQYF.

This clonotype was seen many times. The chain joins TRBV5-1 to TRBJ2-2; TRBD1 agrees at 8 bases. CDR3 length equals 15 residues. The ends lost 4 bases at V and 1 base at J; junction bases unmatched: 3. CDR1 and CDR2 from the germline V gene are SGHRS and YFSETQ. The CDR3 here is CASSTGTGNTGELFF. As DNA, the CDR3 is TGCGCCAGCAGCACCGGGACAGGGAACACCGGGGAGCTGTTTTTT.

This clonotype was seen repeatedly, ten times or more. This chain links TRBV24-1 with TRBJ2-5; weak D call: TRBD2 (6 bases). V lost 3 bases to trimming and J lost 4 bases, with 14 bases between them. This CDR3 has 15 amino acids. Germline V gives CDR1 KGHDR, CDR2 SFDVKD. CDR3 region: CATSDRREFGETQYF. In nucleotides, the CDR3 is TGTGCCACCAGTGATCGGAGGGAGTTCGGAGAGACCCAGTACTTC.

This clonotype was seen at least ten times. This rearrangement joins TRBV6-5 to TRBJ2-7, with D tentatively TRBD1 (5 bases). V lost 6 bases, J lost 6 bases, and 15 bases lay in between. CDR1 is MNHEY and CDR2 is SVGAGI in the germline V gene. CDR3 length equals 13 residues. CDR3 DNA sequence: TGTGCCAGCAGCGAGCCCCCGCAGGGCGAGCAGTACTTC. Protein product: CASSEPPQGEQYF.

This clonotype was counted ten times or more. The rearrangement joins TRBV5-1 to TRBJ1-4, with unresolved D. With 4 bases removed from V and 5 bases from J, the gap between germline ends came to 12 bases. The CDR3 sequence is 14 residues long. Germline V CDR1 and CDR2: SGHRS, YFSETQ. The CDR3 reads CASSPANGNEKLFF. The CDR3, as DNA: TGCGCCAGCAGCCCCGCGAACGGCAATGAAAAACTGTTTTTT.